This record concerns one TCR beta chain sequence. Its target is not known. There are 15 residues in the CDR3. Germline-derived CDR1 and CDR2 are KGHDR and SFDVKD. Trimming stripped 4 bases from V and 4 bases from J, with 13 bases between. TCRdb called the RT-PCR reads again in MiXCR, with one record for every CDR3 protein. The sample holds over 750,000 distinct CDR3 sequences, about 20% seen once. This sample stems from a study of response to subunit inactivated influenza vaccine. Whole-study findings and limits: After each seasonal influenza vaccination, few new T cells are recruited, the authors suggested.

This material consisted of PBMCs from blood, taken more than 4 days after vaccination. This rearrangement joins TRBV24-1 to TRBJ2-1; weak D call: TRBD1 (5 bases). This sequence was found in a man aged 45-65 years who received an inactivated influenza vaccine. CDR3 DNA sequence: TGTGCCACCAGTGACCCACGACAGCCGTACAATGAGCAGTTCTTC. Translating it yields CATSDPRQPYNEQFF.